These T cell receptor beta chains were read from a single sample in a study of T cell changes during pregnancy in multiple sclerosis. TCRdb keeps only in-frame clones here, not all; method: immunoSEQ multiplex PCR. The sample contains 40,000 to 45,000 clones, 90% of which appear only once. The sequencing used CD8+ T cells from peripheral blood mononuclear cells, collected in the third trimester of pregnancy. The origin of the receptors is a female donor with multiple sclerosis, enrolled in a pregnancy study. The conserved cysteine and the conserved F or W are not part of the CDR3 here. Clone size is given for some rows only: seen once, a few or many times, or a class if the clone is expanded.

cdr3_aa clone_size v_call cdr3_length
ASMAGAQPQH . TRBV19 10
SASGTEAF . TRBV29-1 8
ASKGDGTEEYEQY . TRBV25-1 13
AWSVGQAIDEKLF . TRBV30 13
ASSSPGLAGINTDTQY . TRBV7-6 16
ASSFGFGRPQH few TRBV7-9 11
ASRRIILAGGLEQY . TRBV12-2 14
ASGGIGTGINNYGYT . TRBV27 15
AWSRDRGLGDEQF . TRBV30 13
ASSLLAGENYEQY . TRBV7-2 13
ASSPTQAHTEAF . TRBV9 12
ASRDLGTGGVLAKNIQY . TRBV2 17
ASSWGRGTEAF few TRBV27 11
ARSFGLAGVQETQY . TRBV5-3 14
ASRPNSGPTYEQY . TRBV27 13
ASSVGTSGETQY . TRBV25-1 12
AWSARVTGYT . TRBV30 10
ASSWFIEQGAEVQETQY . TRBV5-6 17
ASSLVQGNTEAF . TRBV7-9 12
ASSATGLEETQY . TRBV19 12
ASSEVAGGSETQY . TRBV6-1 13
ASAKTSGGFKGNEQF . TRBV9 15
ASRQQGGTGELF . TRBV2 12
ASSLVAGQKVSYEQY . TRBV11-2 15
ASSQDTPAQPQH few TRBV4-3 12
AWATGTGDEKLF once TRBV30 12
ASSSGTSGSGVGSGEQF . TRBV27 17
ASSLFDGQRIQETQY . TRBV7-3 15
AIGAGFSYEQY . TRBV6-1 11
ASTYQRAGLSPLH few TRBV27 13
ASSPDWLQETQY . TRBV19 12
ASSETGGYT once TRBV25-1 9
ASSQAGGGSPLH medium-sized TRBV4-1 12
ASSVGTAVNEKLF . TRBV9 13
ASSLLQDTQY . TRBV7-6 10
ASSFEGGTYNEQF large TRBV7-9 13
AWSPYTGVDSPLH . TRBV30 13
ASSLEAGGLQDTQY . TRBV5-1 14
ASSLKRRSTDTQY . TRBV27 13
ASRGVRPEGYSNQPQH . TRBV28 16
ASSVNGLAETQY . TRBV11-2 12
ASSFGTSGTDTQY . TRBV7-3 13
ASSLQAGNSAGYT . TRBV7-8 13